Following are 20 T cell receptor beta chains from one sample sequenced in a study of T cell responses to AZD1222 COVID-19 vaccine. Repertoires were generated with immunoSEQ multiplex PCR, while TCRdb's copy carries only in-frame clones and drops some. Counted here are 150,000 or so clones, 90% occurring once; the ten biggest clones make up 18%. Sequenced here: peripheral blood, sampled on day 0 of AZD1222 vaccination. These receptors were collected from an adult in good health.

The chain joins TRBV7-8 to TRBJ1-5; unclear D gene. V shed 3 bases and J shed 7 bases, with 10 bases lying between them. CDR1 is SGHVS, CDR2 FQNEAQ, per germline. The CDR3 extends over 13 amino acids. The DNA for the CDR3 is TGTGCCAGCAGCTTCTCCCCCGGGCAGCCCCAGCATTTT. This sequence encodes CASSFSPGQPQHF.

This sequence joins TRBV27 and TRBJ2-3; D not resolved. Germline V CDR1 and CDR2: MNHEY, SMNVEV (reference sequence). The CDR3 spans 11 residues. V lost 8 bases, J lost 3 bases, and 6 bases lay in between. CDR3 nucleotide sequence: TGTGCCAGCCAGATAACAGATACGCAGTATTTT. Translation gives CASQITDTQYF.

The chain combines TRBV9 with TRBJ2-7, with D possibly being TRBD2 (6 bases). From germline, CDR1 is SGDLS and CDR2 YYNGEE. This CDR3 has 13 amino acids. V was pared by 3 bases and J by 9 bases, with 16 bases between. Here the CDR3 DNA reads TGTGCCAGCAGCGCCGACCCCGCCGGGGGGCAGTACTTC. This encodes CASSADPAGGQYF.

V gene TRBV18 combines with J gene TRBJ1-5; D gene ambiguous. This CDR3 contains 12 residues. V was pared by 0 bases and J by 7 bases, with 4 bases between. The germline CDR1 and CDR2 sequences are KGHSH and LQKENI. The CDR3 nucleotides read TGTGCCAGCTCACCACCGGGACAGCCCCAGCATTTT. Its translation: CASSPPGQPQHF. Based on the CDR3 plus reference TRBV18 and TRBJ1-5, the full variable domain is NAGVMQNPRHLVRRRGQEARLRCSPMKGHSHVYWYRQLPEEGLKFMVYLQKENIIDESGMPKERFSAEFPKEGPSILRIQQVVRGDSAAYFCASSPPGQPQHFGDGTRLSIL.

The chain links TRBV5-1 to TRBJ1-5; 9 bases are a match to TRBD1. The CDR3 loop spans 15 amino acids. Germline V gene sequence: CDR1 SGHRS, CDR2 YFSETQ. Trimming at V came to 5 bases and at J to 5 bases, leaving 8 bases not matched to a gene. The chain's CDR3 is CASSIQGARDQPQHF. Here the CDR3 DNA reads TGCGCCAGCAGTATACAGGGGGCGCGCGATCAGCCCCAGCATTTT.

The CDR3 nucleotides read TGTGCCTGGAGTGTACCCCCCCGGACTAGCGGAGAGACCCAGTACTTC. This encodes CAWSVPPRTSGETQYF. The chain is built from TRBV30 and TRBJ2-5, with 10 bases that match TRBD2. Germline CDR1 GTSNPN, CDR2 SVGIG (reference sequence). There are 16 residues in the CDR3. The V segment lost 0 bases and the J segment 4 bases; nucleotides outside the gene matches: 8.

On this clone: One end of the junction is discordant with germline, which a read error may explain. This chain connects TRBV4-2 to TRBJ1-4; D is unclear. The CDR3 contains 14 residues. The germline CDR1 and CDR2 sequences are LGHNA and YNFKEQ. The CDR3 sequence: CASNQARAGEKLFF. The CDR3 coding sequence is TGTGCCAGCAACCAAGCAAGGGCGGGTGAAAAACTGTTTTTT.

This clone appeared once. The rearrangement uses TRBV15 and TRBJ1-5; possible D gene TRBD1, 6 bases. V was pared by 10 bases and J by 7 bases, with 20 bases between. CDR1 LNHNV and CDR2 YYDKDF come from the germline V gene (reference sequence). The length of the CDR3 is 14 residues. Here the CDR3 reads CAIRDTVTLQPQHF. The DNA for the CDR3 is TGTGCCATTCGGGACACCGTAACATTACAGCCCCAGCATTTT.

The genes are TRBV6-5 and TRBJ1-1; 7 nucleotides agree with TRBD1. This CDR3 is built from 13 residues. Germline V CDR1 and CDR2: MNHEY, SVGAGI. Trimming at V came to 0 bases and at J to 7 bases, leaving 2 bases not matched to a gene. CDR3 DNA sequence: TGTGCCAGCAGTTACTCGACAGGGATTGAAGCTTTCTTT. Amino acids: CASSYSTGIEAFF.

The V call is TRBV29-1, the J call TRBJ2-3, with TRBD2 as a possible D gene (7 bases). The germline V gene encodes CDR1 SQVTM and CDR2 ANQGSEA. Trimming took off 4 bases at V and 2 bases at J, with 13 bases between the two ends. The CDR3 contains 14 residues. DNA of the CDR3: TGCAGCGTTGTAGGCGGGGGCACCACAGATACGCAGTATTTT. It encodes CSVVGGGTTDTQYF.

The CDR3 nucleotides are TGCGCCAGCAGCGACCAGGGGACTGGTGAAGCTTTCTTT. Translating it yields CASSDQGTGEAFF. The chain links TRBV5-1 to TRBJ1-1, with D possibly being TRBD1 (6 bases). From germline, CDR1 is SGHRS and CDR2 YFSETQ. V shed 4 bases and J shed 7 bases, with 14 bases lying between them. The CDR3 loop spans 13 amino acids.

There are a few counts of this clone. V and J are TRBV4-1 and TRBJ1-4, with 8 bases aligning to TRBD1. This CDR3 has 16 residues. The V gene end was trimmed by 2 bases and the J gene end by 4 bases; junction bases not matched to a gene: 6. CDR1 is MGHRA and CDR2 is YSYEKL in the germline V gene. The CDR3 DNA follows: TGCGCCAGCAGCCAATATGACAGGGGCCTTAATGAAAAACTGTTTTTT. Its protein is CASSQYDRGLNEKLFF.

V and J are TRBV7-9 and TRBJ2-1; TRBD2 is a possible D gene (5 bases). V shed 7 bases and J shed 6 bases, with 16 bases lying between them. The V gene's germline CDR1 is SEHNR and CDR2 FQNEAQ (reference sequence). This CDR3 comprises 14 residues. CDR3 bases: TGTGCCAGCATCCGAAGCCGGACTGTCAATGAGCAGTTCTTC. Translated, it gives CASIRSRTVNEQFF.

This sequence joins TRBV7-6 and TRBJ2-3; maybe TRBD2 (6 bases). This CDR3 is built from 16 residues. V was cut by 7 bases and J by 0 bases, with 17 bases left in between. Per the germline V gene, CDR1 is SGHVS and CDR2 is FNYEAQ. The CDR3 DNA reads TGTGCCAGCACTAGCGCGGTGGGCCTCAGCACAGATACGCAGTATTTT. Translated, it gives CASTSAVGLSTDTQYF. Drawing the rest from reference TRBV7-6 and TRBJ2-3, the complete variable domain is GAGVSQSPRYKVTKRGQDVALRCDPISGHVSLYWYRQALGQGPEFLTYFNYEAQQDKSGLPNDRFSAERPEGSISTLTIQRTEQRDSAMYRCASTSAVGLSTDTQYFGPGTRLTVL.

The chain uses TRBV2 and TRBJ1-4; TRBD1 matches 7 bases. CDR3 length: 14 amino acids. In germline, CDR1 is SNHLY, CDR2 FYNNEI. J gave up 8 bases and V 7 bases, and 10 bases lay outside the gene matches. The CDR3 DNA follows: TGTGCCAGCACCGCAGGGGGGGTAATCGAAAAACTGTTTTTT. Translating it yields CASTAGGVIEKLFF.

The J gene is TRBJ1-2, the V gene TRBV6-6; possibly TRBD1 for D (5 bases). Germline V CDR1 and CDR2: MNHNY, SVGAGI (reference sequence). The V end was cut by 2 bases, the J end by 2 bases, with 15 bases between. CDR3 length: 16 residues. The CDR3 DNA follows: TGTGCCAGCAGTTACCCGGCAGGGAGACGGAACTATGGCTACACCTTC. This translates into CASSYPAGRRNYGYTF.

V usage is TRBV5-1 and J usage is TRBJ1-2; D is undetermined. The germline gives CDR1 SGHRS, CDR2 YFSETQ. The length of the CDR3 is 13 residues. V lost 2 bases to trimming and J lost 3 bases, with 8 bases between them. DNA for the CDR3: TGCGCCAGCAGCTTCGGCGGGGACTATGGCTACACCTTC. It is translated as CASSFGGDYGYTF.

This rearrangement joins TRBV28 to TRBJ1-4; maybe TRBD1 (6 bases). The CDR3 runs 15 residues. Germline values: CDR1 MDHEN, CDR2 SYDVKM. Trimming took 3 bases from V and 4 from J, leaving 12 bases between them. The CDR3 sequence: CASSFQTGRNEKLFF. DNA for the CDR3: TGTGCCAGCAGTTTCCAGACAGGTCGTAATGAAAAACTGTTTTTT.

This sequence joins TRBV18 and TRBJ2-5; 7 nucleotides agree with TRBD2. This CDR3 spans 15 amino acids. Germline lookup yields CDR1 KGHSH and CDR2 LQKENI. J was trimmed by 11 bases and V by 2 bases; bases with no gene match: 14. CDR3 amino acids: CASSPRGLTSDGQYF. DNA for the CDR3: TGTGCCAGCTCACCAAGGGGACTAACCTCCGATGGGCAGTACTTC. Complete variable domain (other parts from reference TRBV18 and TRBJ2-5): NAGVMQNPRHLVRRRGQEARLRCSPMKGHSHVYWYRQLPEEGLKFMVYLQKENIIDESGMPKERFSAEFPKEGPSILRIQQVVRGDSAAYFCASSPRGLTSDGQYFGPGTRLLVL.

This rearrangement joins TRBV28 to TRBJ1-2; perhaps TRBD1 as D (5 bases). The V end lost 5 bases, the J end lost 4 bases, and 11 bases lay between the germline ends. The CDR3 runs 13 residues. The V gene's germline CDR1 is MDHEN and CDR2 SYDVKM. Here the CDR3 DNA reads TGTGCCAGCAGTACCCAGGGTTTCTATGGCTACACCTTC. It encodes CASSTQGFYGYTF.